A selection of T cell receptor beta chains follows, all from one sample in a study of blood T cell repertoires in COVID-19. Sequencing used immunoSEQ multiplex PCR; TCRdb keeps in-frame clones, though not all of them. This table holds fewer than 120,000 clones, roughly 82% found once. The sample taken for sequencing was peripheral blood. These TCRs come from an older woman with acute or convalescent COVID-19. CDR3s include the opening cysteine and the closing phenylalanine or tryptophan. The order of the fields is V gene, clone size, J gene, D gene, CDR3 protein, CDR3 DNA. A D gene is named only where the DNA matches it firmly. Clone size is not always given. Where it is, it says once, few, many or a class for expanded clones.

v_gene: TRBV28; abundance: .; j_gene: TRBJ2-7; d_gene: TRBD1; CDR3aa: CAARTGDYEQYF; CDR3nt: TGTGCCGCCCGGACAGGGGACTACGAGCAGTACTTC
v_gene: TRBV6-2/TRBV6-3; abundance: .; j_gene: TRBJ2-5; d_gene: .; CDR3aa: CASSSRVEGETQYF; CDR3nt: TGTGCCAGCAGTTCTCGGGTGGAGGGGGAGACCCAGTACTTC
v_gene: TRBV7-3; abundance: .; j_gene: TRBJ2-3; d_gene: .; CDR3aa: CASSFGAGTDTQYF; CDR3nt: TGTGCCAGCAGCTTTGGGGCGGGCACAGATACGCAGTATTTT
v_gene: TRBV6-5; abundance: .; j_gene: TRBJ2-4; d_gene: TRBD2; CDR3aa: CASSTRGGGNIQYF; CDR3nt: TGTGCCAGCAGCACTCGGGGGGGAGGAAACATTCAGTACTTC
v_gene: TRBV23-1; abundance: .; j_gene: TRBJ1-4; d_gene: .; CDR3aa: CASSQSARRTFEADEKLFF; CDR3nt: TGCGCCAGCAGTCAATCAGCCAGAAGGACATTCGAGGCTGATGAAAAACTGTTTTTT
v_gene: TRBV7-9; abundance: once; j_gene: TRBJ1-4; d_gene: .; CDR3aa: CASRGTHDEKLFF; CDR3nt: TGTGCCAGCAGAGGGACACATGATGAAAAACTGTTTTTT
v_gene: TRBV27; abundance: few; j_gene: TRBJ2-2; d_gene: .; CDR3aa: CASSYAGPTGELFF; CDR3nt: TGTGCCAGCAGTTACGCGGGGCCCACCGGGGAGCTGTTTTTT
v_gene: TRBV19; abundance: .; j_gene: TRBJ1-3; d_gene: .; CDR3aa: CASKSQGQFSGNTIYF; CDR3nt: TGTGCCAGTAAGAGCCAGGGTCAATTCTCTGGAAACACCATATATTTT
v_gene: TRBV7-3; abundance: .; j_gene: TRBJ2-7; d_gene: .; CDR3aa: CASSLTGGAGYEQYF; CDR3nt: TGTGCCAGCAGCTTAACAGGAGGGGCTGGATACGAGCAGTACTTC
v_gene: TRBV9; abundance: .; j_gene: TRBJ1-1; d_gene: TRBD1; CDR3aa: CASSVAGQGAGRNTEAFF; CDR3nt: TGTGCCAGCAGCGTAGCTGGGCAGGGGGCCGGAAGGAACACTGAAGCTTTCTTT
v_gene: TRBV5-4; abundance: .; j_gene: TRBJ2-2; d_gene: TRBD2; CDR3aa: CASSPGGEVGELFF; CDR3nt: TGTGCCAGCAGCCCCGGGGGGGAGGTCGGGGAGCTGTTTTTT
v_gene: TRBV7-9; abundance: .; j_gene: TRBJ1-5; d_gene: .; CDR3aa: CASSLAMGHRAADQPQHF; CDR3nt: TGTGCCAGCAGCTTAGCGATGGGACACCGGGCAGCAGATCAGCCCCAGCATTTT
v_gene: TRBV2; abundance: .; j_gene: TRBJ2-3; d_gene: TRBD2; CDR3aa: CASSDPLAGSTDTQYF; CDR3nt: TGTGCCAGCAGTGATCCTCTAGCGGGGAGCACAGATACGCAGTATTTT
v_gene: TRBV15; abundance: .; j_gene: TRBJ2-3; d_gene: .; CDR3aa: CATRSVGGWTQYF; CDR3nt: TGTGCCACGAGATCTGTGGGGGGTTGGACGCAGTATTTT
v_gene: TRBV4-3; abundance: .; j_gene: TRBJ2-1; d_gene: TRBD2; CDR3aa: CASSPTSGVANEQFF; CDR3nt: TGCGCCAGCAGCCCAACTAGCGGGGTGGCCAATGAGCAGTTCTTC
v_gene: TRBV6-5; abundance: .; j_gene: TRBJ1-1; d_gene: .; CDR3aa: CASSPPGGHTEAFF; CDR3nt: TGTGCCAGCAGTCCCCCCGGGGGGCACACTGAAGCTTTCTTT
v_gene: TRBV27; abundance: .; j_gene: TRBJ1-2; d_gene: .; CDR3aa: CASRVPGLGYTF; CDR3nt: TGTGCCAGCAGAGTTCCAGGGCTCGGCTACACCTTC
v_gene: TRBV27; abundance: .; j_gene: TRBJ2-7; d_gene: .; CDR3aa: CASSFRGAGNLYEQYF; CDR3nt: TGTGCCAGCAGTTTCCGGGGGGCCGGAAATCTATACGAGCAGTACTTC
v_gene: TRBV11-2; abundance: .; j_gene: TRBJ2-7; d_gene: .; CDR3aa: CASSLGRNAPEYEQYF; CDR3nt: TGTGCCAGCAGCTTGGGGAGGAACGCACCTGAATACGAGCAGTACTTC
v_gene: TRBV30; abundance: .; j_gene: TRBJ2-7; d_gene: .; CDR3aa: CAWGGFGGSTYEQYF; CDR3nt: TGTGCCTGGGGGGGATTTGGGGGCTCTACCTACGAGCAGTACTTC
v_gene: TRBV7-6; abundance: .; j_gene: TRBJ2-2; d_gene: TRBD2; CDR3aa: CASSPRGWASGGGELFF; CDR3nt: TGTGCCAGCAGCCCCCGGGGCTGGGCTAGCGGGGGCGGGGAGCTGTTTTTT
v_gene: TRBV6-5; abundance: .; j_gene: TRBJ1-5; d_gene: .; CDR3aa: CASSYSTQANQPQHF; CDR3nt: TGTGCCAGCAGTTACTCGACGCAGGCCAATCAGCCCCAGCATTTT
v_gene: TRBV11-3; abundance: .; j_gene: TRBJ2-5; d_gene: .; CDR3aa: CASSPYPTTRAQETQYF; CDR3nt: TGTGCCAGCAGCCCCTATCCCACTACGCGGGCACAAGAGACCCAGTACTTC
v_gene: TRBV7-2; abundance: .; j_gene: TRBJ1-4; d_gene: TRBD1; CDR3aa: CASSLDSARGYNEKLFF; CDR3nt: TGTGCCAGCAGCTTAGATTCTGCCAGGGGGTATAATGAAAAACTGTTTTTT
v_gene: TRBV5-1; abundance: .; j_gene: TRBJ1-4; d_gene: TRBD1; CDR3aa: CASSPSGTGRGNEKLFF; CDR3nt: TGCGCCAGCAGCCCCAGTGGGACAGGCCGGGGTAATGAAAAACTGTTTTTT
v_gene: TRBV7-7; abundance: .; j_gene: TRBJ2-7; d_gene: TRBD2; CDR3aa: CASSLGGGTEQYF; CDR3nt: TGTGCCAGCAGCTTAGGCGGGGGAACCGAGCAGTACTTC
v_gene: TRBV19; abundance: once; j_gene: TRBJ1-6; d_gene: TRBD1; CDR3aa: CASSTRTGETLHF; CDR3nt: TGTGCCAGTAGTACAAGGACAGGGGAAACACTCCACTTT
v_gene: TRBV14; abundance: .; j_gene: TRBJ1-4; d_gene: .; CDR3aa: CASSQDLEEKLFF; CDR3nt: TGTGCCAGCAGCCAAGATCTGGAGGAAAAACTGTTTTTT